The 3 T cell receptor beta chains in this list originate from one sample, sequenced in a study of blood T cells in healthy people across ages. It was with a sample-barcoded 5' primer and a J-beta primer mix that a second PCR of roughly 7 to 11 cycles was run. MiXCR, applied by TCRdb to the 5' RACE reads, yields one record per CDR3 protein. The sample has 1.8 million or so distinct CDR3 sequences, roughly two fifths seen once. Sequences were obtained from blood. These receptors all come from a human donor in good health.

J is TRBJ2-1 and V is TRBV20-1; tentative D call: TRBD1 (6 bases). Germline lookup yields CDR1 DFQATT and CDR2 SNEGSKA (reference sequence). The CDR3 runs to 14 residues. Trimming removed 3 bases at V and 8 bases at J, with 17 bases between. The CDR3 is CSARTLHRVDEQFF. Here the CDR3 DNA reads TGCAGTGCTAGGACGCTCCACAGGGTTGATGAGCAGTTCTTC.

The chain is built from TRBV9 and TRBJ2-5; D gene unclear. Judging by the DNA end, TRBJ2-7 fits better; the J call may be wrong. The germline V gene has CDR1 SGDLS and CDR2 YYNGEE. There are 16 residues in the CDR3. The CDR3 DNA follows: TGTGCCAGCAGCGCCCCTCCGTTGCCCTGGTGCTACGAGCAGTACTTC. Encoded protein: CASSAPPLPWCYEQYF.

In this sample, this clonotype turned up a few times. V and J are TRBV3-1 and TRBJ2-5; D may be TRBD2 (5 bases). In germline, CDR1 is LGHDT, CDR2 YNNKEL (reference sequence). V was trimmed by 3 bases and J by 5 bases, leaving 13 bases between them. The CDR3 is made up of 14 amino acids. CDR3 bases: TGTGCCAGCAGCCATTTAGACACGGGGGAGACCCAGTACTTC. This sequence encodes CASSHLDTGETQYF.